This T cell receptor beta chain was obtained from a study of blood T cell repertoires in COVID-19. Study-level information: Sources were T cells, B-cell-depleted T cells, or PBMCs; the material itself was cDNA or gDNA.

Seattle enrolled patients during active infection and tracked them longitudinally. The protocol was immunoSEQ multiplex PCR, while the TCRdb copy is restricted to in-frame clones and leaves out a portion. The sample shows about 130,000 clones, approximately 85% of them seen only once. V lost 4 bases and J lost 0, with 7 bases in between. Germline values: CDR1 SGHRS, CDR2 YFSETQ. The CDR3 consists of 13 residues. The sequenced sample consisted of peripheral blood. This clonotype was sampled from a woman aged 80 or older with COVID-19, enrolled during active disease. The chain employs TRBV5-1 and TRBJ2-5; D is possibly TRBD2 (6 bases). The CDR3 DNA is TGCGCCAGCAGCCGGACTAACCAAGAGACCCAGTACTTC. This gives the protein CASSRTNQETQYF.